This TCR beta chain originates from a study of blood T cell repertoires in COVID-19. The CDR3 is 15 amino acids. V was pared by 4 bases and J by 4 bases, with 9 bases of the junction left unmatched. The V gene's germline CDR1 is ENHRY and CDR2 SYGVKD. The table lists this clone with a few counts. Measured with immunoSEQ multiplex PCR; TCRdb has only the in-frame clones, and not every one. The sample records 95,000 to 150,000 clones, more than 80% being singletons. This clonotype was sampled from a man between 35 and 55 years old with acute or convalescent COVID-19. Sample: peripheral blood. The V and J genes are TRBV10-3 and TRBJ1-2, with 7 bases lining up with TRBD1. The CDR3 DNA reads TGTGCCATCAGTGCTCCGGGACAGCGCCTCTATGGCTACACCTTC. It is translated as CAISAPGQRLYGYTF.